Presented here are 30 T cell receptor beta chains from one specimen sequenced in a study of memory CD4+ T cells and cytomegalovirus serostatus. Single viable CD3+CD4+CD8-CD45RO+ cells were sorted as the memory CD4+ T cells. Some clones are missing from TCRdb's copy, which holds only in-frame ones; the method was immunoSEQ multiplex PCR. This repertoire shows over 65,000 clones, roughly three quarters found once; its top ten account for just over 2.5%. Sequencing used memory CD4+ T cells from blood. These TCRs come from an adult in good health and CMV-seropositive.

Only a few counts were recorded for this clone. V gene TRBV19 combines with J gene TRBJ1-5; perhaps TRBD1 as D (5 bases). Trimming stripped 3 bases from V and 2 bases from J, with 8 bases between. CDR3 length: 14 amino acids. Germline V lookup: CDR1 LNHDA, CDR2 SQIVND (reference sequence). CDR3 DNA sequence: TGTGCCAGTAGTATCGACAGAGGCAATCAGCCCCAGCATTTT. Its translation is CASSIDRGNQPQHF.

The genes are TRBV2 and TRBJ1-3; D unclear. Germline V lookup: CDR1 SNHLY, CDR2 FYNNEI. CDR3 length: 14 amino acids. Trimming removed 7 bases from V and 3 bases from J, with 13 bases in between. The CDR3 DNA follows: TGTGCCAGCAAAGACGGCATAGATGGAAACACCATATATTTT. It translates to CASKDGIDGNTIYF.

CDR3 protein: CASRMTSGAPNEQFF. CDR3 DNA: TGTGCCAGCAGGATGACTAGCGGGGCCCCCAATGAGCAGTTCTTC. The chain couples TRBV2 to TRBJ2-1; TRBD2 aligns across 11 bases. CDR3 length equals 15 residues. V was clipped by 6 bases and J by 6 bases; unmatched bases: 7. Germline V lookup: CDR1 SNHLY, CDR2 FYNNEI.

This chain joins TRBV5-4 and TRBJ1-2; the D gene is possibly TRBD1 (5 bases). V was clipped by 3 bases and J by 4 bases, with 7 bases between them. CDR3 size: 12 residues. Germline V gene sequence: CDR1 SGHNT, CDR2 YYREEE (reference sequence). CDR3 in amino acids: CASSYDSYGYTF. The CDR3, as DNA: TGTGCCAGCAGCTACGACAGCTATGGCTACACCTTC.

The V call is TRBV19, the J call TRBJ2-1; the D gene is possibly TRBD2 (5 bases). V shed 5 bases and J shed 4 bases, with 12 bases lying between them. The CDR3 consists of 14 residues. Germline-derived CDR1 and CDR2 are LNHDA and SQIVND (reference sequence). CDR3 DNA: TGTGCCAGTAGTTCCGGGGATGGGTACAATGAGCAGTTCTTC. Protein sequence: CASSSGDGYNEQFF.

The chain carries TRBV5-1 and TRBJ1-3; 9 bases are a match to TRBD1. Germline-derived CDR1 and CDR2 are SGHRS and YFSETQ. The length of the CDR3 is 17 residues. V lost 2 bases, J lost 0 bases, and 6 bases stayed unmatched. In DNA, the CDR3 is TGCGCCAGCAGCTTTCTAGGGACAGGGAACTCTGGAAACACCATATATTTT. Its translation is CASSFLGTGNSGNTIYF.

The chain uses TRBV5-6 and TRBJ2-3; 7 nucleotides agree with TRBD2. Germline V CDR1 and CDR2: SGHDT, YYEEEE. V shed 5 bases and J 0 bases; nucleotides not matched to a gene: 9. The length of the CDR3 is 16 residues. CDR3: CASSDSGTFSTDTQYF. CDR3 DNA: TGTGCCAGCAGTGACAGCGGGACCTTTAGCACAGATACGCAGTATTTT.

The sample holds one count of this clone. The genes are TRBV5-1 and TRBJ1-4; unclear D gene. Trimming took off 3 bases at V and 5 bases at J, with 17 bases between the two ends. The CDR3 sequence is 16 residues long. Germline CDR1 SGHRS, CDR2 YFSETQ. CDR3 amino acids: CASSSQTGGLNEKLFF. In DNA, the CDR3 is TGCGCCAGCAGCTCACAAACGGGTGGGCTAAATGAAAAACTGTTTTTT.

For the CDR3, the DNA is TGTGCCAGTAGTTCCGGAGGGGCATACCTCTATGGCTACACCTTC. As protein: CASSSGGAYLYGYTF. V gene TRBV19 combines with J gene TRBJ1-2; TRBD1 might be the D (5 bases). The germline gives CDR1 LNHDA, CDR2 SQIVND (reference sequence). The CDR3 sequence is 15 residues long. V was pared by 5 bases and J by 4 bases, with 17 bases between.

The chain has TRBV2 and TRBJ2-5, with 10 nucleotides matching TRBD2. J gave up 1 base and V 5 bases, and 4 bases lay outside the gene matches. This CDR3 is built from 15 residues. Germline V lookup: CDR1 SNHLY, CDR2 FYNNEI. The CDR3 bases are TGTGCCAGCAGTAGCAGCGGGGGGGGCCAAGAGACCCAGTACTTC. Its protein product is CASSSSGGGQETQYF.

This rearrangement joins TRBV10-1 to TRBJ2-3, with TRBD1 matching 7 bases. Trimming took 7 bases from V and 2 from J; bases not matched to a gene: 3. The V gene's germline CDR1 is WNHNN and CDR2 SYGVQD (reference sequence). The CDR3 consists of 13 residues. CDR3 protein: CASNGQVTDTQYF. DNA of the CDR3: TGCGCCAGCAATGGACAGGTCACAGATACGCAGTATTTT.

The chain carries TRBV5-1 and TRBJ2-3; D perhaps matches TRBD2 (5 bases). With 0 bases removed from V and 1 base from J, the gap between germline ends came to 12 bases. The CDR3 loop spans 16 amino acids. Germline lookup yields CDR1 SGHRS and CDR2 YFSETQ. The CDR3, as DNA: TGCGCCAGCAGCTTGGAACGGGGAAGGGGCACAGATACGCAGTATTTT. It encodes CASSLERGRGTDTQYF. Complete variable domain (other parts from reference TRBV5-1 and TRBJ2-3): KAGVTQTPRYLIKTRGQQVTLSCSPISGHRSVSWYQQTPGQGLQFLFEYFSETQRNKGNFPGRFSGRQFSNSRSEMNVSTLELGDSALYLCASSLERGRGTDTQYFGPGTRLTVL.

This clone was seen just once. V usage is TRBV2 and J usage is TRBJ2-1; TRBD2 matches at 14 bases. The CDR3 spans 15 residues. Germline loops: CDR1 SNHLY, CDR2 FYNNEI. Unmatched junction bases numbered 5, after V lost 7 bases and J lost 6 bases. The CDR3 DNA reads as TGTGCCAGCACTGGGACTAGCGGGAGCCTCAATGAGCAGTTCTTC. It is translated as CASTGTSGSLNEQFF.

This clone was seen only a few times. V is TRBV18 and J is TRBJ2-3; 13 positions match TRBD2. This CDR3 region has 16 residues. The germline CDR1 and CDR2 sequences are KGHSH and LQKENI. With 5 bases clipped from V and 4 bases from J, the junction kept 6 bases outside the gene matches. The CDR3 sequence is CASSWTSGSSADTQYF. The CDR3, as DNA: TGTGCCAGCTCATGGACTAGCGGGAGTTCGGCAGATACGCAGTATTTT.

The chain combines TRBV5-1 with TRBJ2-3; 7 positions match TRBD1. CDR3 length equals 13 residues. Germline CDR1 is SGHRS and CDR2 is YFSETQ. After removal of 4 bases from V and 5 bases from J, the junction contained 4 bases not matched to a gene. DNA for the CDR3: TGCGCCAGCAGCAGGGGGCGCGGAGATACGCAGTATTTT. Protein sequence: CASSRGRGDTQYF.

The chain couples TRBV7-9 to TRBJ1-5, with TRBD1 identical over 8 bases. This CDR3 is 15 amino acids long. The germline CDR1 and CDR2 sequences are SEHNR and FQNEAQ (reference sequence). V lost 3 bases to trimming and J lost 7 bases; unmatched junction nucleotides: 8. CDR3 nucleotide sequence: TGTGCCAGCAGCTTTGGACAGGGAGGATGGCAGCCCCAGCATTTT. Translated: CASSFGQGGWQPQHF.

This chain joins TRBV11-3 and TRBJ2-5; 11 positions match TRBD1. The CDR3 runs 15 residues. J lost 4 bases, V lost 4 bases, and 5 bases had no gene match. Germline assignment: CDR1 SGHNT and CDR2 YENEEA. The CDR3 coding sequence is TGTGCCAGCAGCTCTTCCGGGACAGGGGGAGAGACCCAGTACTTC. Protein product: CASSSSGTGGETQYF.

This clone was recorded a few times. The rearrangement joins TRBV6-6 to TRBJ1-5; D unresolved. The V end lost 0 bases, the J end lost 7 bases, and 10 bases lay between the germline ends. This CDR3 spans 14 amino acids. Germline assignment: CDR1 MNHNY and CDR2 SVGAGI (reference sequence). The CDR3 DNA reads as TGTGCCAGCAGTTACTCGCAAGGTGGGCAGCCCCAGCATTTT. Translated: CASSYSQGGQPQHF.

Points on this clone: Other DNA sequences within the sample encode an identical CDR3. The CDR3 sequence is CSAQGYEQYF. The CDR3 region has the DNA TGCAGTGCTCAGGGGTACGAGCAGTACTTC. V gene TRBV20-1 combines with J gene TRBJ2-7, with D maybe TRBD1 (6 bases). Germline loops: CDR1 DFQATT, CDR2 SNEGSKA (reference sequence). The CDR3 runs to 10 residues. V was cut by 5 bases and J by 4 bases, with 6 bases left in between.

V and J are TRBV5-4 and TRBJ2-3; TRBD2 might be the D (5 bases). CDR1 is SGHNT, CDR2 YYREEE, per germline (reference sequence). CDR3 length: 18 amino acids. V was shortened by 5 bases and J by 0 bases, with 22 bases between the two germline ends. The CDR3 spells CASSPGLEPGSSTDTQYF. Written as DNA, the CDR3 is TGTGCCAGCAGTCCTGGATTAGAGCCGGGATCTAGCACAGATACGCAGTATTTT.

The chain carries TRBV5-4 and TRBJ2-2; 10 bases line up with TRBD1. Germline assignment: CDR1 SGHNT and CDR2 YYREEE (reference sequence). J lost 1 base, V lost 1 base, and 4 bases had no gene match. CDR3 length: 17 residues. The CDR3 sequence: CASSLRTGGLNTGELFF. Here the CDR3 DNA reads TGTGCCAGCAGCTTGAGGACAGGGGGTTTGAACACCGGGGAGCTGTTTTTT.

The V call is TRBV10-3, the J call TRBJ2-7, with TRBD2 matching 9 bases. CDR3 length: 15 amino acids. From germline, CDR1 is ENHRY and CDR2 SYGVKD. Trimming removed 4 bases from V and 2 bases from J; junction bases left unmatched: 6. The CDR3 is CAISGGLAGTYEQYF. The CDR3 nucleotides are TGTGCCATCAGTGGTGGGCTAGCGGGAACCTACGAGCAGTACTTC.

V is TRBV18 and J is TRBJ1-2; no firm D call. The V end lost 3 bases, the J end lost 0 bases, and 11 bases lay between the germline ends. There are 15 residues in the CDR3. Germline values: CDR1 KGHSH, CDR2 LQKENI. In nucleotides, the CDR3 is TGTGCCAGCTCACCCTCGGAAGCATCTAACTATGGCTACACCTTC. Encoded protein: CASSPSEASNYGYTF.

The rearrangement joins TRBV25-1 to TRBJ1-6; TRBD1 aligns across 7 bases. The J segment lost 10 bases and the V segment lost 2 bases, leaving 8 bases of the junction unmatched. CDR1 is MGHDK, CDR2 SYGVNS, per germline. There are 15 residues in the CDR3. The CDR3 protein is CASSEPTGMGSPLHF. The CDR3 region has the DNA TGTGCCAGCAGTGAACCGACAGGGATGGGATCACCCCTCCACTTT.

The V gene is TRBV10-3, the J gene TRBJ2-1; 12 nucleotides agree with TRBD2. The CDR3 contains 13 residues. Per the germline V gene, CDR1 is ENHRY and CDR2 is SYGVKD. Losses at the gene ends were 4 bases for V and 9 bases for J; bases not matched to a gene: 1. This CDR3 reads CAISASGGGEQFF. Written as DNA, the CDR3 is TGTGCCATCAGTGCTAGCGGGGGGGGTGAGCAGTTCTTC.

This clone was recorded a few times. The rearrangement joins TRBV6-1 to TRBJ1-6; a weak D match, TRBD1 (5 bases). Germline assignment: CDR1 MNHNS and CDR2 SASEGT. Trimming shortened V by 3 bases and J by 9 bases, and 9 bases separated the two germline ends. This CDR3 comprises 13 residues. The CDR3 loop reads CASSEVGVSPLHF. CDR3 sequence (DNA): TGTGCCAGCAGTGAGGTGGGGGTTTCACCCCTCCACTTT.

V gene TRBV4-1 combines with J gene TRBJ1-5; TRBD1 is a possible D gene (6 bases). The CDR3 covers 16 residues. Deletions cut 0 bases from V and 4 bases from J, with 13 bases between. CDR1 and CDR2 (germline): MGHRA, YSYEKL. The CDR3 DNA follows: TGCGCCAGCAGCCAAGATCACGGGGGCGGAAATCAGCCCCAGCATTTT. This sequence encodes CASSQDHGGGNQPQHF.

This chain uses TRBV30 with TRBJ2-5, with no clear D. V was shortened by 3 bases and J by 7 bases, with 15 bases between the two germline ends. The CDR3 covers 13 residues. Germline V gene sequence: CDR1 GTSNPN, CDR2 SVGIG (reference sequence). CDR3 protein: CAWRVRSAGTQYF. CDR3 DNA sequence: TGTGCCTGGAGAGTCAGAAGCGCAGGGACCCAGTACTTC. The full variable domain, in which reference TRBV30 and TRBJ2-5 provide the parts outside the CDR3, is SQTIHQWPATLVQPVGSPLSLECTVEGTSNPNLYWYRQAAGRGLQLLFYSVGIGQISSEVPQNLSASRPQDRQFILSSKKLLLSDSGFYLCAWRVRSAGTQYFGPGTRLLVL.

The chain links TRBV2 to TRBJ1-2; the D gene is possibly TRBD1 (5 bases). Trimming removed 4 bases at V and 13 bases at J, with 19 bases between. Germline CDR1 and CDR2: SNHLY and FYNNEI. The CDR3 covers 13 residues. In DNA form, the CDR3 reads TGTGCCAGCAGTGGGCGGGGGTTAGGGTCCTTCACCTTC. This codes for CASSGRGLGSFTF.

This clone was found once. The chain links TRBV21-1 to TRBJ2-1. TRBV21-1 is classified as a pseudogene. The CDR3 is 13 amino acids. DNA of the CDR3: TGTGCCAGCAGCAAAGCCCCCTACAATGAGCAGTTCTTC. Translated, it gives CASSKAPYNEQFF.